This record concerns one TCR beta chain sequence. What it recognizes is unknown. This CDR3 has 15 amino acids. V dropped 6 bases and J dropped 7; count of bases not matched to a gene: 8. CDR1 and CDR2 from the germline V gene are SGHTA and FQGNSA. The data derive from a study of T cell responses to AZD1222 COVID-19 vaccine. Generated by immunoSEQ multiplex PCR, the TCRdb table keeps only in-frame clones and is missing some. The data show 150,000 to 200,000 clones, around 92% seen once. Findings and limits, study-wide: Spike was spanned by vaccine-associated CD4 TCRs, which were dominant at 160-218 and 743-854. The donor cohort was predominantly white British with a female majority, and clonal diversity may have been underestimated.

The chain couples TRBV7-2 to TRBJ1-6; 8 bases are a match to TRBD1. This TCR derives from an adult in good health. This specimen consisted of peripheral blood, obtained on day 0 of AZD1222 vaccination. CDR3 in amino acids: CASRAGGAWNSPLHF. The CDR3 nucleotides read TGTGCCAGCAGGGCAGGGGGCGCGTGGAATTCACCCCTCCACTTT. Looking up the rest from reference TRBV7-2 and TRBJ1-6 gives the full variable domain: GAGVSQSPSNKVTEKGKDVELRCDPISGHTALYWYRQSLGQGLEFLIYFQGNSAPDKSGLPSDRFSAERTGGSVSTLTIQRTQQEDSAVYLCASRAGGAWNSPLHFGNGTRLTVT.